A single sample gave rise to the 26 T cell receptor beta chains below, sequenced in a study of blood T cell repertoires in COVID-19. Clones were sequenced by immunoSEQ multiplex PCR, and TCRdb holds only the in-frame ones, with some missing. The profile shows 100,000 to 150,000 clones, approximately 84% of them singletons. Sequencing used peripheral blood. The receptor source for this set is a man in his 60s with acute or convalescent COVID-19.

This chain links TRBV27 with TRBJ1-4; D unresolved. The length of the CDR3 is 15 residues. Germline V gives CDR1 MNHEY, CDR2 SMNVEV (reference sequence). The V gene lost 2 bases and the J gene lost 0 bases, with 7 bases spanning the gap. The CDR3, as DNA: TGTGCCAGCAGTTTAGCGTTCGCAACTAATGAAAAACTGTTTTTT. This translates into CASSLAFATNEKLFF.

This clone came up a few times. CDR3 amino acids: CASRNRDTAYEQYF. The CDR3 DNA is TGTGCCAGCAGGAACCGGGACACAGCCTACGAGCAGTACTTC. The rearrangement links TRBV2 to TRBJ2-7; D might be TRBD1 (6 bases). V lost 6 bases to trimming and J lost 2 bases, with 14 bases between them. Germline CDR1 reads SNHLY; CDR2 reads FYNNEI. The CDR3 has 14 amino acids.

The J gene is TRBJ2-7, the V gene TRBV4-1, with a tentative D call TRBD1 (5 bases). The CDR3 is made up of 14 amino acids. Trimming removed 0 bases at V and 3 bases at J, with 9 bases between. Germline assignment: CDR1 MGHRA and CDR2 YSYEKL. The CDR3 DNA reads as TGCGCCAGCAGCCAAGAGTCAGGGCTCTACGAGCAGTACTTC. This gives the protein CASSQESGLYEQYF.

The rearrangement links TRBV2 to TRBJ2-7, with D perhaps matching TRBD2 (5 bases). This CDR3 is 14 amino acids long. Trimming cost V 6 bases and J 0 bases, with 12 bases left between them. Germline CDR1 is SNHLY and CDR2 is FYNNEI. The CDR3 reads CASRRERDSYEQYF. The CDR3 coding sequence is TGTGCCAGCAGGAGGGAACGGGACTCCTACGAGCAGTACTTC.

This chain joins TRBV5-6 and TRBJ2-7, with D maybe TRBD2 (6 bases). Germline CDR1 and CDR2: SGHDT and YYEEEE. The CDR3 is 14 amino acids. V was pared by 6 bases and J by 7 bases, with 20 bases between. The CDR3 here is CASTILGGLGEQYF. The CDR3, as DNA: TGTGCCAGCACTATTCTGGGGGGTTTAGGGGAGCAGTACTTC.

CDR3 nucleotide sequence: TGTGCCAGTAGAGTGGGAGGGGGCACTGAAGCTTTCTTT. The encoded protein is CASRVGGGTEAFF. J is TRBJ1-1 and V is TRBV19, with a tentative D call TRBD1 (6 bases). Trimming stripped 6 bases from V and 4 bases from J, with 12 bases between. Germline lookup yields CDR1 LNHDA and CDR2 SQIVND (reference sequence). This CDR3 spans 13 amino acids.

The CDR3 protein is CASSVPQDNSPLHF. CDR3 sequence (DNA): TGTGCCAGCAGCGTACCCCAGGATAATTCACCCCTCCACTTT. The chain employs TRBV5-5 and TRBJ1-6; D unresolved. The CDR3 is made up of 14 amino acids. Trimming stripped 4 bases from V and 5 bases from J, with 10 bases between. Germline V gives CDR1 SGHKS, CDR2 YYEKEE (reference sequence).

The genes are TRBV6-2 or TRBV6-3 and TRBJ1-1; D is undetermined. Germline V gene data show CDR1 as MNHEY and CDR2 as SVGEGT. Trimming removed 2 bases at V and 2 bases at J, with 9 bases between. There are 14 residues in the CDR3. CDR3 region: CASSYVFTNTEAFF. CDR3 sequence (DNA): TGTGCCAGCAGTTACGTCTTTACAAACACTGAAGCTTTCTTT.

The CDR3 DNA reads TGTGCCTGGAGTGTGCGCCATGAGCAGTTCTTC. Translation gives CAWSVRHEQFF. The rearrangement uses TRBV30 and TRBJ2-1; D is undetermined. CDR3 length: 11 residues. V gave up 0 bases and J gave up 8 bases, with 5 bases separating them. Germline V gives CDR1 GTSNPN, CDR2 SVGIG (reference sequence).

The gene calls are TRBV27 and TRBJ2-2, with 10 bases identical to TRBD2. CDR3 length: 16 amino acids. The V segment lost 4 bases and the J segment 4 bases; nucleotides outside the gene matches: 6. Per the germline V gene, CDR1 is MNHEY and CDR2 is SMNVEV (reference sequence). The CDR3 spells CASSSGTSALTGELFF. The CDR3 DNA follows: TGTGCCAGCAGTTCGGGGACTAGCGCCCTCACCGGGGAGCTGTTTTTT.

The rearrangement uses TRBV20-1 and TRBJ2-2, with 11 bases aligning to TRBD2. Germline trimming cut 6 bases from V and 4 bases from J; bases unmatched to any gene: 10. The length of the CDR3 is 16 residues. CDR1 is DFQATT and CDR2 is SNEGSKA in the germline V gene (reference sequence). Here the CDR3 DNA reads TGCAGTGCCAGTCTTAGCGGGAGGGGTTCCACCGGGGAGCTGTTTTTT. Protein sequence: CSASLSGRGSTGELFF.

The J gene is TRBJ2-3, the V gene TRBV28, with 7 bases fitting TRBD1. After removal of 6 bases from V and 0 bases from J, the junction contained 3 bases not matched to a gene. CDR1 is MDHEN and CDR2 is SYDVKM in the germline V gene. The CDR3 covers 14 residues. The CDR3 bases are TGTGCCAGCAGCGGGACAGCTAGCACAGATACGCAGTATTTT. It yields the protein CASSGTASTDTQYF.

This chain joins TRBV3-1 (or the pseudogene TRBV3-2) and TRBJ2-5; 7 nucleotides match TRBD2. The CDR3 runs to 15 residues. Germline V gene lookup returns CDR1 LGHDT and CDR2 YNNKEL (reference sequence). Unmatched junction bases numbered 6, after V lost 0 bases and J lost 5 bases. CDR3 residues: CASSQDRRERETQYF. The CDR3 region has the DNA TGTGCCAGCAGCCAAGATCGGCGGGAGCGGGAGACCCAGTACTTC.

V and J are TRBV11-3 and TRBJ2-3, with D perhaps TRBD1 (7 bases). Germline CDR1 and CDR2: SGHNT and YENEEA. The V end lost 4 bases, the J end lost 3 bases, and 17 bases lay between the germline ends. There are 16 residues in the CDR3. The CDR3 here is CASSWGQLGRTDTQYF. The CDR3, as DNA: TGTGCCAGCAGCTGGGGACAGTTGGGGAGGACAGATACGCAGTATTTT.

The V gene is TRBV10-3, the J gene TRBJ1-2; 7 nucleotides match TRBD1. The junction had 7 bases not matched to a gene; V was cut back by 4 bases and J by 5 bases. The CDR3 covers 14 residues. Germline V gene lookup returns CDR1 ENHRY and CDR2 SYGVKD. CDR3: CAISAEGQIYGYTF. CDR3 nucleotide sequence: TGTGCCATCAGTGCCGAGGGACAGATATATGGCTACACCTTC.

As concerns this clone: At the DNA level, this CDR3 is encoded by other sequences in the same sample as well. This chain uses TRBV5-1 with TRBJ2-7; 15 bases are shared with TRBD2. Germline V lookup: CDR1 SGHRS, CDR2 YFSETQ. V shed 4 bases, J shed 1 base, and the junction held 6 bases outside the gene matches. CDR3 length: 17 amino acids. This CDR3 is CASSLGLAGGSSYEQYF. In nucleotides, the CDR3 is TGCGCCAGCAGCCTCGGACTAGCGGGGGGGTCGTCCTACGAGCAGTACTTC.

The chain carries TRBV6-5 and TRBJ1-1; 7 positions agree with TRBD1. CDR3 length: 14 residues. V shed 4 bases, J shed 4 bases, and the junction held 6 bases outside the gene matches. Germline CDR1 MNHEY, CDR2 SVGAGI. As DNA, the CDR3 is TGTGCCAGCAGTTCGACAGGGAGTAGCACTGAAGCTTTCTTT. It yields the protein CASSSTGSSTEAFF.

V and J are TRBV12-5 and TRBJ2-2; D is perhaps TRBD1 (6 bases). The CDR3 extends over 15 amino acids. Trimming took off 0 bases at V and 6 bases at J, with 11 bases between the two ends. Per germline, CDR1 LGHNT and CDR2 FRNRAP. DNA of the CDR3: TGTGCTAGTGGTTTGGTAGGGGGTAGCGCCGGGGAGCTGTTTTTT. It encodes CASGLVGGSAGELFF.

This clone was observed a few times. The CDR3 protein is CASSPERGRGYGYTF. CDR3 DNA sequence: TGTGCCAGCAGCCCTGAAAGGGGGCGCGGCTATGGCTACACCTTC. The rearrangement uses TRBV6-6 and TRBJ1-2; the match to TRBD1 covers 7 bases. The V gene end was trimmed by 6 bases and the J gene end by 4 bases; junction bases not matched to a gene: 11. The CDR3 covers 15 residues. Germline V lookup: CDR1 MNHNY, CDR2 SVGAGI (reference sequence).

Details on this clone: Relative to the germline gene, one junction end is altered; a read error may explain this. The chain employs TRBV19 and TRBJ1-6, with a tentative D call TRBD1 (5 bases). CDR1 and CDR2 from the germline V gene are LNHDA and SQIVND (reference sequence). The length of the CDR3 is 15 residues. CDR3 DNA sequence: TGTGCTAGTAGTCCTAACGGGGGGGAAAATTCACCCCTCCACTTT. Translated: CASSPNGGENSPLHF.

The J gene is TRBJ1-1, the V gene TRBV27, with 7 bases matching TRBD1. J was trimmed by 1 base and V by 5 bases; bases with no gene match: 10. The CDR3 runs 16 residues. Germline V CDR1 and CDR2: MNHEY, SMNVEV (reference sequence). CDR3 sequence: CASSLRQGLSNTEAFF. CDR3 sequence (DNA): TGTGCCAGCAGTCTCAGACAGGGCCTCTCGAACACTGAAGCTTTCTTT.

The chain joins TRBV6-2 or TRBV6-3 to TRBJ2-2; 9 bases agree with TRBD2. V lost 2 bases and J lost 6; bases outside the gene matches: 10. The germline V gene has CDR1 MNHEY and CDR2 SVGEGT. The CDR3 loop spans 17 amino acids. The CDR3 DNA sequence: TGTGCCAGCAGTTACCGAGGGCCGGGACTAGCCGCCGGGGAGCTGTTTTTT. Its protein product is CASSYRGPGLAAGELFF.

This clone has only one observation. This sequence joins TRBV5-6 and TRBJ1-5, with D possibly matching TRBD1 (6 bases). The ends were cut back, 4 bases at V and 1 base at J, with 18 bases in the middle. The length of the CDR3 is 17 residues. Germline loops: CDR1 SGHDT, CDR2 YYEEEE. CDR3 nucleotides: TGTGCCAGCAGCCGATACAGGGAACCGAGAAGCAATCAGCCCCAGCATTTT. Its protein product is CASSRYREPRSNQPQHF.

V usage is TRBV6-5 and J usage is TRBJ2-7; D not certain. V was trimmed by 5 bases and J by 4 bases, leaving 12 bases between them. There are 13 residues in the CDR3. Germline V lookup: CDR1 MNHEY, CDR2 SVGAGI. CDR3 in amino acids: CASSHQTRYEQYF. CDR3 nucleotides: TGTGCCAGCAGTCACCAAACTCGTTACGAGCAGTACTTC.

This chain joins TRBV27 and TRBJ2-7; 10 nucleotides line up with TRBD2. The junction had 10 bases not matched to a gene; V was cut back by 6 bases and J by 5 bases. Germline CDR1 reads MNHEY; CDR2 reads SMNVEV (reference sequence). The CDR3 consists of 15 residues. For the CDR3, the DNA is TGTGCCAGCAGCATCTCATGGCTAGCGGGAGACGAGCAGTACTTC. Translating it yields CASSISWLAGDEQYF.

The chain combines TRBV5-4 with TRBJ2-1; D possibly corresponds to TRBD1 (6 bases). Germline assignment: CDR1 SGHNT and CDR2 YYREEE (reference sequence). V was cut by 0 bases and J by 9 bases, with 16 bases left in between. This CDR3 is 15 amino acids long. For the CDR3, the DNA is TGTGCCAGCAGCTTGGTACAGGGTAGGGCAGGTGAGCAGTTCTTC. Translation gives CASSLVQGRAGEQFF.